These 7 T cell receptor beta chains share one sample of origin, sequenced in a study of control samples from healthy donors and cancer patients. Here immunoSEQ multiplex PCR was the method, and the copy in TCRdb shows in-frame clones only, minus some. The sample shows fewer than 70,000 clones, 94% of them seen only once. The sequencing sample was made of blood. The receptor set was obtained from a man aged 25-45 years in good health.

The V call is TRBV7-2, the J call TRBJ2-7, with TRBD1 identical over 9 bases. J lost 7 bases, V lost 2 bases, and 12 bases had no gene match. Looked up from germline, CDR1 is SGHTA and CDR2 is FQGNSA. CDR3 length: 16 residues. The CDR3 here is CASSLSGGTGSWEQYF. CDR3 coding DNA: TGTGCCAGCAGCTTATCGGGTGGGACAGGGTCTTGGGAGCAGTACTTC.

V usage is TRBV7-2 and J usage is TRBJ1-5, with TRBD1 matching over 7 bases. In germline, CDR1 is SGHTA, CDR2 FQGNSA. The CDR3 totals 15 residues. Trimming at V came to 3 bases and at J to 3 bases, leaving 5 bases not matched to a gene. The DNA for the CDR3 is TGTGCCAGCAGCTTGGGGGGACAGCACAATCAGCCCCAGCATTTT. Encoded protein: CASSLGGQHNQPQHF.

V is TRBV28 and J is TRBJ1-2; TRBD1 aligns across 7 bases. V lost 7 bases, J lost 6 bases, and 8 bases stayed unmatched. CDR1 MDHEN and CDR2 SYDVKM come from the germline V gene. The CDR3 is made up of 13 amino acids. The CDR3 coding sequence is TGTGCCAGCACCGCGGACAGGAGGCATGGCTACACCTTC. Translating gives CASTADRRHGYTF.

The chain has TRBV19 and TRBJ1-5; D gene uncertain. Between the trimmed V and J ends, which lost 9 bases and 7 bases, there was a span of 16 bases. The CDR3 has 13 amino acids. The germline gives CDR1 LNHDA, CDR2 SQIVND (reference sequence). DNA of the CDR3: TGTGCCAGCTCGACAAGCCGACGCCAGCCCCAGCATTTT. Encoded protein: CASSTSRRQPQHF.

This chain joins TRBV24-1 and TRBJ1-2, with D tentatively TRBD1 (5 bases). CDR3 length: 14 residues. V was clipped by 3 bases and J by 8 bases, with 15 bases between them. Germline CDR1 KGHDR, CDR2 SFDVKD. CDR3 amino acids: CATSDPELGPGYTF. The CDR3 coding sequence is TGTGCCACCAGTGATCCAGAGTTGGGGCCCGGCTACACCTTC.

The CDR3 DNA sequence: TGTGCTAGTGGTCCCTCGTCGGACACTGAAGCTTTCTTT. Translated, it gives CASGPSSDTEAFF. The V and J genes are TRBV12-5 and TRBJ1-1; no firm D call. CDR1 is LGHNT, CDR2 FRNRAP, per germline. V was pared by 5 bases and J by 3 bases, with 10 bases between. The CDR3 is 13 amino acids.

V usage is TRBV10-3 and J usage is TRBJ2-3; 12 bases line up with TRBD2. Trimming took 2 bases from V and 2 from J; bases not matched to a gene: 2. In germline, CDR1 is ENHRY, CDR2 SYGVKD. This CDR3 comprises 16 residues. The DNA for the CDR3 is TGTGCCATCAGTGAGGCTAGCGGGGGGGCCACAGATACGCAGTATTTT. Its translation: CAISEASGGATDTQYF.